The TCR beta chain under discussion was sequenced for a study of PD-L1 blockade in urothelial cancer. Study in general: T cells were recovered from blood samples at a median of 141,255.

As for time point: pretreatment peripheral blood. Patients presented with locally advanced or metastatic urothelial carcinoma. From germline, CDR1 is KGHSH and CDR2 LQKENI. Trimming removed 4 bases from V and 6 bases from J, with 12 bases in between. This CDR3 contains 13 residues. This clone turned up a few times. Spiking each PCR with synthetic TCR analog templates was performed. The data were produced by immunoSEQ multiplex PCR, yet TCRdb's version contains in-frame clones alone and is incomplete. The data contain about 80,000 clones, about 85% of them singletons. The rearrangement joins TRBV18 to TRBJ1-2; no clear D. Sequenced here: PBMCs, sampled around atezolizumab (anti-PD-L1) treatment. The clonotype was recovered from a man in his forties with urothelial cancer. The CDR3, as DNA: TGTGCCAGCTCACTCCACGTCCAGGATGGCTACACCTTC. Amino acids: CASSLHVQDGYTF.